These 20 T cell receptor beta chains were sequenced from one sample in a study of blood T cell repertoires in COVID-19 (dated by TCRdb to the early 2020s). The library was prepared using the immunoSEQ multiplex PCR assay. TCRdb re-hosts the immuneACCESS table, in-frame sequences only. Its copies lack some clones; in the studies checked, an unresolved V gene accounts for under half of them, and the cause for the rest is not known. This sample has fewer than 250,000 clones in its table, and around 85% of those were observed once. 3% to 4% of the sample is in the top ten clones. Material for sequencing was PBMCs or T cells enriched from blood (not recorded which). The origin of the receptors is a woman aged 35 to 49 with acute COVID-19.

The chain joins TRBV27 to TRBJ2-1; D possibly corresponds to TRBD2 (6 bases). CDR1 is MNHEY, CDR2 SMNVEV, per germline (reference sequence). V gave up 3 bases and J gave up 1 base, with 13 bases separating them. The CDR3 sequence is 16 residues long. Here the CDR3 DNA reads TGTGCCAGCAGTTTTCTTGGGGACTGGTCCTACAATGAGCAGTTCTTC. It yields the protein CASSFLGDWSYNEQFF.

The chain carries TRBV28 and TRBJ1-3; 9 bases are shared with TRBD1. The V and J ends lost 7 bases and 3 bases, in that order; junction bases with no gene match: 7. The germline V gene encodes CDR1 MDHEN and CDR2 SYDVKM. The CDR3 has 15 amino acids. CDR3 nucleotide sequence: TGTGCCAGCATAAGGGACAGGGTACATGGAAACACCATATATTTT. As protein: CASIRDRVHGNTIYF.

This chain uses TRBV7-9 with TRBJ2-1; no clear D. The CDR3 has 17 amino acids. Between the trimmed V and J ends, which lost 0 bases and 0 bases, there was a span of 12 bases. The germline gives CDR1 SEHNR, CDR2 FQNEAQ (reference sequence). The CDR3 region has the DNA TGTGCCAGCAGCTTAGCAGACACCCCGAGCTCCTACAATGAGCAGTTCTTC. This sequence encodes CASSLADTPSSYNEQFF.

In regard to this clone: A read error may be the cause here, since a much bigger clone is one base away. The gene calls are TRBV6-5 and TRBJ1-1; D call uncertain. Trimming cost V 2 bases and J 4 bases, with 14 bases left between them. The CDR3 contains 15 residues. Per the germline V gene, CDR1 is MNHEY and CDR2 is SVGAGI. CDR3 DNA sequence: TGTGCCAGCAGTTACAATCGAATTCATAGCACTGAAGCTTTCTTT. Its protein product is CASSYNRIHSTEAFF.

This chain connects TRBV5-4 to TRBJ1-5; TRBD1 is a possible D gene (5 bases). CDR1 is SGHNT, CDR2 YYREEE, per germline (reference sequence). V was clipped by 3 bases and J by 11 bases, with 24 bases between them. This CDR3 has 16 amino acids. CDR3 nucleotides: TGTGCCAGCAGCTGCACCACAGGCGGTTTCAGGTTAGCCCAGCATTTT. Amino acid sequence: CASSCTTGGFRLAQHF.

The chain carries TRBV28 and TRBJ1-3; 9 positions agree with TRBD1. V gave up 2 bases and J gave up 4 bases; unmatched junction bases: 0. The CDR3 is 14 residues long. Germline V gene sequence: CDR1 MDHEN, CDR2 SYDVKM. The CDR3 here is CASSLGTGGNTIYF. CDR3 in DNA: TGTGCCAGCAGTTTAGGGACAGGGGGAAACACCATATATTTT.

The chain combines TRBV2 with TRBJ2-7; TRBD2 aligns across 8 bases. V shed 4 bases and J 5 bases; nucleotides not matched to a gene: 7. This CDR3 is built from 14 residues. The germline V gene encodes CDR1 SNHLY and CDR2 FYNNEI. CDR3 nucleotide sequence: TGTGCCAGCAGTGTTACTAGCGGCCTAGACGAGCAGTACTTC. Translated, it gives CASSVTSGLDEQYF.

The chain has TRBV9 and TRBJ2-1, with 10 bases matching TRBD2. The CDR3 extends over 14 amino acids. CDR1 is SGDLS, CDR2 YYNGEE, per germline. J gave up 12 bases and V 3 bases, and 9 bases lay outside the gene matches. Written as DNA, the CDR3 is TGTGCCAGCAGCGCGGCTAGCGGGAGCTTTGGGCAGTTCTTC. Translating gives CASSAASGSFGQFF.

This chain connects TRBV19 to TRBJ2-2; the match to TRBD2 covers 9 bases. The CDR3 totals 17 residues. J lost 4 bases, V lost 5 bases, and 11 bases had no gene match. Germline V CDR1 and CDR2: LNHDA, SQIVND (reference sequence). The CDR3 DNA is TGTGCCAGTAGTTCCCTAGCGGGGAGGGCCAGCACCGGGGAGCTGTTTTTT. Protein sequence: CASSSLAGRASTGELFF. The complete variable domain, with remaining parts taken from reference TRBV19 and TRBJ2-2, reads DGGITQSPKYLFRKEGQNVTLSCEQNLNHDAMYWYRQDPGQGLRLIYYSQIVNDFQKGDIAEGYSVSREKKESFPLTVTSAQKNPTAFYLCASSSLAGRASTGELFFGEGSRLTVL.

V gene TRBV5-8 combines with J gene TRBJ2-2; D possibly corresponds to TRBD1 (5 bases). The V gene's germline CDR1 is SGHTS and CDR2 YDEGEE. V dropped 4 bases and J dropped 1 base, with 14 bases sitting between them. CDR3 length equals 16 residues. This CDR3 reads CASSPRTIRNTGELFF. DNA of the CDR3: TGTGCCAGCAGCCCCAGGACAATCCGGAACACCGGGGAGCTGTTTTTT.

V usage is TRBV12-5 and J usage is TRBJ2-1; TRBD2 matches at 9 bases. Germline V gene lookup returns CDR1 LGHNT and CDR2 FRNRAP. The CDR3 is made up of 18 amino acids. V lost 1 base, J lost 2 bases, and 9 bases stayed unmatched. As DNA, the CDR3 is TGTGCTAGTGGTTTGGCCCCCCTTGGCGGGAGGGCCTACAATGAGCAGTTCTTC. It yields the protein CASGLAPLGGRAYNEQFF. The variable domain in full, completed from reference TRBV12-5 and TRBJ2-1, reads DARVTQTPRHKVTEMGQEVTMRCQPILGHNTVFWYRQTMMQGLELLAYFRNRAPLDDSGMPKDRFSAEMPDATLATLKIQPSEPRDSAVYFCASGLAPLGGRAYNEQFFGPGTRLTVL.

Written as DNA, the CDR3 is TGCGCCAGCAGCCCGGGAGATAATTCACCCCTCCACTTT. Protein sequence: CASSPGDNSPLHF. V usage is TRBV4-1 and J usage is TRBJ1-6; D is unresolved. V was pared by 4 bases and J by 5 bases, with 6 bases between. The CDR3 sequence is 13 residues long. Germline V gene data show CDR1 as MGHRA and CDR2 as YSYEKL.

This clone came up a few times. The chain has TRBV10-3 and TRBJ1-3; TRBD1 might be the D (6 bases). Trimming took off 3 bases at V and 4 bases at J, with 7 bases between the two ends. CDR1 is ENHRY and CDR2 is SYGVKD in the germline V gene. There are 13 residues in the CDR3. The CDR3 DNA follows: TGTGCCATCAGTGATCAGGGGGGAAACACCATATATTTT. Amino acids: CAISDQGGNTIYF.

This sequence joins TRBV2 and TRBJ2-7; 7 bases fit TRBD1. Trimming removed 5 bases from V and 4 bases from J; junction bases left unmatched: 2. The V gene's germline CDR1 is SNHLY and CDR2 FYNNEI. The CDR3 is made up of 12 amino acids. The CDR3 protein is CASSSDRYEQYF. The CDR3, as DNA: TGTGCCAGCAGTTCGGACAGGTACGAGCAGTACTTC.

This chain connects TRBV27 to TRBJ2-7, with D possibly matching TRBD1 (6 bases). V lost 6 bases to trimming and J lost 2 bases, with 17 bases between them. The CDR3 length is 15 residues. Germline CDR1 and CDR2: MNHEY and SMNVEV (reference sequence). The CDR3 nucleotides read TGTGCCAGCAGCCGCCCCGAGACAGGTACCTACGAGCAGTACTTC. It yields the protein CASSRPETGTYEQYF.

The rearrangement joins TRBV28 to TRBJ2-5, with D possibly being TRBD1 (5 bases). The V end was cut by 3 bases, the J end by 2 bases, with 10 bases between. Germline V CDR1 and CDR2: MDHEN, SYDVKM. The CDR3 runs 14 residues. The CDR3 here is CASSLRTPQETQYF. For the CDR3, the DNA is TGTGCCAGCAGTTTGCGGACACCACAAGAGACCCAGTACTTC.

The genes are TRBV2 and TRBJ2-2; D not resolved. The germline V gene encodes CDR1 SNHLY and CDR2 FYNNEI. The CDR3 length is 12 residues. V was clipped by 4 bases and J by 9 bases, with 9 bases between them. CDR3 sequence: CASSVLQRELFF. The CDR3 DNA reads TGTGCCAGCAGTGTCTTACAGAGGGAGCTGTTTTTT.

The gene calls are TRBV2 and TRBJ1-2; weak D call: TRBD1 (6 bases). Germline lookup yields CDR1 SNHLY and CDR2 FYNNEI. V lost 10 bases, J lost 2 bases, and 20 bases lay in between. The length of the CDR3 is 15 residues. The CDR3 sequence is CATSAGGTLNYGYTF. The CDR3 coding sequence is TGTGCCACCTCAGCGGGGGGCACACTCAACTATGGCTACACCTTC.

This clone was seen a single time. This rearrangement joins TRBV28 to TRBJ2-7, with D perhaps matching TRBD2 (6 bases). The CDR3 loop spans 12 amino acids. Trimming stripped 3 bases from V and 3 bases from J, with 6 bases between. CDR1 is MDHEN, CDR2 SYDVKM, per germline. Written as DNA, the CDR3 is TGTGCCAGCAGTTTGGGGGGCTACGAGCAGTACTTC. This translates into CASSLGGYEQYF.

This sequence joins TRBV7-9 and TRBJ2-2; 7 bases align to TRBD2. Germline loops: CDR1 SEHNR, CDR2 FQNEAQ (reference sequence). The CDR3 covers 15 residues. After removal of 5 bases from V and 7 bases from J, the junction contained 10 bases not matched to a gene. CDR3 in DNA: TGTGCCAGCAGCCCACAGCGGGAACGGGGCGGGGAGCTGTTTTTT. Protein: CASSPQRERGGELFF.